This is a list of T cell receptor beta chains from one sample in a study of metastatic and nonmetastatic thyroid tumors. TCRdb reprocessed the PCR reads using MiXCR. The table has around 28,000 clones, about an eighth seen once. Sequencing was done on a sample of blood. The source is a female donor with papillary thyroid cancer or a benign thyroid nodule (not recorded which). Some clones in this sample may be carry-over from other donors' samples. Each CDR3 is given with its conserved first and last residue. The D gene is left open where the match is weak. Rows may omit the clone size; those that give it use once, few, many or a size class.

j_call cdr3_length clone_size d_call v_call cdr3_aa cdr3_nt
TRBJ1-4 12 many - TRBV29-1 CSVKRTNEKLFF TGCAGCGTTAAGAGAACTAATGAAAAACTGTTTTTT
TRBJ2-1 19 - - TRBV28 CASTPIASRRKSSYNEQFF TGTGCCAGCACCCCAATCGCTAGTAGGCGAAAGAGCTCCTACAATGAGCAGTTCTTC
TRBJ2-1 15 few - TRBV19 CASTPRDAWVGEQFF TGTGCCAGTACTCCCAGGGACGCTTGGGTTGGTGAGCAGTTCTTC
TRBJ2-7 17 many - TRBV6-1 CASRGPLGRSRSYEQYF TGTGCCAGCAGGGGCCCTTTAGGGAGGTCACGCTCCTACGAGCAGTACTTC
TRBJ2-1 16 many - TRBV6-4 CASSDSSGTPHNEQFF TGTGCCAGCAGTGACTCAAGTGGGACTCCCCACAATGAGCAGTTCTTC
TRBJ2-1 16 many - TRBV7-8 CASSPVPGTGGGEQFF TGTGCCAGCAGCCCCGTCCCGGGGACTGGTGGCGGTGAGCAGTTCTTC
TRBJ2-3 14 many TRBD2 TRBV5-1 CASSSGGYTDTQYF TGCGCCAGCAGCTCGGGGGGTTACACAGATACGCAGTATTTT
TRBJ2-7 14 once - TRBV9 CASSPQFRSGEQYF TGTGCCAGCAGCCCACAGTTTCGCTCGGGGGAGCAGTACTTC
TRBJ2-3 16 few TRBD2 TRBV19 CASSRLAGFPTDTQYF TGTGCCAGTAGTAGACTAGCGGGCTTCCCTACAGATACGCAGTATTTT
TRBJ2-5 17 many - TRBV7-7 CASSKNPPGLYSETQYF TGTGCCAGCAGCAAAAATCCACCGGGACTCTATTCGGAGACCCAGTACTTC
TRBJ2-2 14 many - TRBV3-1 CASSQVRAAGELFF TGTGCCAGCAGCCAAGTTCGGGCGGCCGGGGAGCTGTTTTTT
TRBJ2-3 15 many - TRBV6-2/TRBV6-3 CASSFSAEPTDTQYF TGTGCCAGCAGTTTTTCAGCGGAACCCACAGATACGCAGTATTTT
TRBJ2-7 14 many TRBD2 TRBV7-3 CASSSGRGGYEQYF TGTGCCAGCAGCTCAGGACGGGGGGGCTACGAGCAGTACTTC
TRBJ2-3 16 many - TRBV11-1 CASSLWSDTRADTQYF TGTGCCAGCAGCTTATGGTCCGACACCCGGGCAGATACGCAGTATTTT
TRBJ2-7 17 many TRBD2 TRBV4-2 CASSQGDLLAGEDEQYF TGTGCCAGCAGCCAGGGGGATTTACTAGCGGGAGAGGACGAGCAGTACTTC
TRBJ2-5 14 many TRBD1 TRBV7-8 CASSPGTGQETQYF TGTGCCAGCAGCCCGGGGACAGGCCAAGAGACCCAGTACTTC
TRBJ2-7 18 medium-sized TRBD2 TRBV12-3/TRBV12-4 CASSLGLAGGSFAYEQYF TGTGCCAGCAGTTTGGGGCTAGCGGGAGGATCTTTCGCCTACGAGCAGTACTTC
TRBJ2-5 12 many - TRBV5-6 CASSPYQETQYF TGTGCCAGCAGCCCGTACCAAGAGACCCAGTACTTC
TRBJ1-2 14 many - TRBV19 CASSELGVGYGYTF TGTGCCAGTAGCGAACTCGGAGTGGGCTATGGCTACACCTTC
TRBJ2-1 14 many - TRBV12-3/TRBV12-4 CAIESGLIYNEQFF TGTGCCATCGAAAGCGGGCTGATCTACAATGAGCAGTTCTTC